This TCR beta chain was sequenced for a study of control samples from healthy donors and cancer patients. This CDR3 comprises 15 residues. The assay was immunoSEQ multiplex PCR, and TCRdb's table has in-frame clones only and misses some. The sample lists some 120,000 clones; approximately 95% were seen once. This clonotype originated in a man under 40 in good health. This chain connects TRBV21-1 to TRBJ1-6; TRBD1, the table's D call, was not compared with the DNA. TRBV21-1 is a pseudogene segment. Sequences were obtained from blood. CDR3 nucleotides: TGTGCCAGCAGCAAAGTGTACAGGGGGCCTTCACCCCTCCACTTT. Its translation is CASSKVYRGPSPLHF.